This entry lists 7 T cell receptor beta chains sequenced from one sample in a study of shared clonotypes between healthy human individuals. Sequencing used immunoSEQ multiplex PCR; TCRdb keeps in-frame clones, though not all of them. The data contain around 550,000 clones, roughly 95% of them singletons. Selected positively for CCR7 and CD45RO-negative, naive CD8 cells excluded terminally differentiated effector memory CD45RA+ cells. Sequencing input: naive CD8+ T cells sorted from blood. The receptors were sampled from a woman in her twenties or thirties in good health.

This chain links TRBV28 with TRBJ1-1; D possibly corresponds to TRBD1 (5 bases). Trimming took 8 bases from V and 2 from J, leaving 15 bases between them. The CDR3 has 14 residues. Germline CDR1 reads MDHEN; CDR2 reads SYDVKM. CDR3 in amino acids: CASAPGGPNTEAFF. CDR3 nucleotide sequence: TGTGCCAGCGCTCCCGGGGGACCCAACACTGAAGCTTTCTTT.

This rearrangement joins TRBV28 to TRBJ1-5; D is uncertain. Trimming shortened V by 0 bases and J by 4 bases, and 4 bases separated the two germline ends. This CDR3 has 13 amino acids. CDR1 and CDR2 from the germline V gene are MDHEN and SYDVKM. The CDR3 sequence is CASSLWENQPQHF. The CDR3 nucleotides read TGTGCCAGCAGTTTATGGGAGAATCAGCCCCAGCATTTT. Combining the CDR3 with reference TRBV28 and TRBJ1-5 gives the whole variable domain DVKVTQSSRYLVKRTGEKVFLECVQDMDHENMFWYRQDPGLGLRLIYFSYDVKMKEKGDIPEGYSVSREKKERFSLILESASTNQTSMYLCASSLWENQPQHFGDGTRLSIL.

This sequence joins TRBV7-9 and TRBJ2-5, with D possibly being TRBD1 (5 bases). Germline V gives CDR1 SEHNR, CDR2 FQNEAQ (reference sequence). The CDR3 is 18 amino acids. V gave up 4 bases and J gave up 4 bases, with 25 bases separating them. CDR3 protein: CASSSYSQASYPLETQYF. CDR3 in DNA: TGTGCCAGCAGCTCCTACTCACAGGCCAGTTACCCATTAGAGACCCAGTACTTC.

The chain has TRBV21-1 and TRBJ2-7; TRBD1, as called in the table, went unchecked against the DNA. TRBV21-1 is a pseudogene segment. The length of the CDR3 is 15 residues. This chain's CDR3 is CASSRRTGTPYEQYF. The CDR3 region has the DNA TGTGCCAGCAGCAGACGGACAGGGACGCCCTACGAGCAGTACTTC.

The chain employs TRBV27 and TRBJ2-7, with 7 bases lining up with TRBD1. V was clipped by 3 bases and J by 5 bases; unmatched bases: 7. This CDR3 region has 14 residues. CDR1 is MNHEY and CDR2 is SMNVEV in the germline V gene (reference sequence). The CDR3 DNA reads TGTGCCAGCAGTTTCGAGGTAGGGGGCGACGAGCAGTACTTC. Translating it yields CASSFEVGGDEQYF.

The gene calls are TRBV5-1 and TRBJ2-7; TRBD1 might be the D (5 bases). In germline, CDR1 is SGHRS, CDR2 YFSETQ. The CDR3 runs to 14 residues. V lost 5 bases to trimming and J lost 2 bases, with 14 bases between them. The DNA for the CDR3 is TGCGCCAGCAGTCCGGACATTTCCCCCTACGAGCAGTACTTC. This gives the protein CASSPDISPYEQYF.

In the case of this clone: This sample also contains other DNA sequences that code for the same CDR3. The genes are TRBV19 and TRBJ1-1; maybe TRBD1 (6 bases). Deletions cut 1 base from V and 6 bases from J, with 9 bases between. Looked up from germline, CDR1 is LNHDA and CDR2 is SQIVND (reference sequence). The CDR3 has 13 residues. CDR3 sequence reads: CASSIGTGSEAFF. The CDR3 DNA follows: TGTGCCAGTAGTATAGGTACAGGGTCTGAAGCTTTCTTT. The full variable domain, with the rest looked up from reference TRBV19 and TRBJ1-1, is DGGITQSPKYLFRKEGQNVTLSCEQNLNHDAMYWYRQDPGQGLRLIYYSQIVNDFQKGDIAEGYSVSREKKESFPLTVTSAQKNPTAFYLCASSIGTGSEAFFGQGTRLTVV.